This T cell receptor beta chain was identified in a study of siplizumab effects on memory and regulatory T cells. Clones were sequenced by immunoSEQ multiplex PCR, and TCRdb holds only the in-frame ones, with some missing. Of under 95,000 clones in the sample, 94% were seen once. This clone appeared once. The clonotype originates from a human donor in good health. The sample consisted of non-Treg CD4+ T cells sorted from blood.

CDR3 in DNA: TGTGCCAGCAGCCGAACACGGACTACCGATACGCAGTATTTT. Translating it yields CASSRTRTTDTQYF. V is TRBV6-6 and J is TRBJ2-3; maybe TRBD2 (6 bases). V was pared by 6 bases and J by 6 bases, with 16 bases between. Germline V gene data show CDR1 as MNHNY and CDR2 as SVGAGI (reference sequence). CDR3 length equals 14 residues.